This TCR beta chain is from a study of post-analysis software for immune sequencing data. Looking at the study overall: Patients with relapsing-remitting, secondary progressive and progressive-relapsing multiple sclerosis courses were all represented.

Unique molecular identifiers were present in the TCR beta cDNA libraries. MiXCR was run by TCRdb on the PCR reads, yielding one entry per CDR3 protein. The sample contains 350,000 to 500,000 distinct CDR3 sequences, approximately 38% of which appear only once. Study outcomes and limitations: Roughly 5 TRBV segments occurring more often in patients than controls included TRBV5-6, TRBV5-1 and TRBV20-1. Samples from one preparation batch, clustered by F measure, grouped strongly together.

The CDR3 loop spans 14 amino acids. V was clipped by 2 bases and J by 2 bases, with 7 bases between them. Germline-derived CDR1 and CDR2 are LNHNV and YYDKDF (reference sequence). Of note for this clonotype: Its antigen is unidentified.

The sequence derives from a girl between 2 and 10 years old with multiple sclerosis. The sample comprised blood. The chain couples TRBV15 to TRBJ1-5; D is undetermined. CDR3 protein: CATSRREGNQPQHF. The CDR3 nucleotides read TGTGCCACCAGCAGACGAGAGGGCAATCAGCCCCAGCATTTT. Variable domain in full (rest from reference TRBV15 and TRBJ1-5): DAMVIQNPRYQVTQFGKPVTLSCSQTLNHNVMYWYQQKSSQAPKLLFHYYDKDFNNEADTPDNFQSRRPNTSFCFLDIRSPGLGDTAMYLCATSRREGNQPQHFGDGTRLSIL.